This TCR beta chain was profiled in a study of blood T cell repertoires in COVID-19. The CDR3 extends over 17 amino acids. V was pared by 1 base and J by 8 bases, with 11 bases of the junction left unmatched. Germline loops: CDR1 SGHVS, CDR2 FNYEAQ. This clone occurred a few times. Those who participated ranged in age from about 18 to 89 years and resided in about two dozen US areas. Cohorts were based on clinical histories the participants reported. Using immunoSEQ multiplex PCR, the repertoire was profiled, and TCRdb retains in-frame clones only, with some absent. Of 200,000 to 250,000 clones in the sample, 80% to 90% were seen once.

The receptor comes from a woman aged 30 to 39 who had been exposed to COVID-19. The rearrangement links TRBV7-6 to TRBJ2-1, with 10 bases matching TRBD1. The sample was PBMCs or T cells enriched from blood (not recorded which). CDR3 DNA: TGTGCCAGCAGCTTAGAGACAGGGGGCATTAATATCGATGAGCAGTTCTTC. Encoded protein: CASSLETGGINIDEQFF.